Each of the 31 T cell receptor beta chains below was sequenced from the same sample in a study of CXCR3-negative and CXCR3-positive naive CD8 T cells. Broader study findings: For CXCR3-positive naive cells, TRB CDR3s were more hydrophobic than those of CXCR3-negative naive cells.

TRB cDNA was prepared as libraries by UMI-labeled 5' RACE. TCRdb reprocessed the 5' RACE reads; each CDR3 protein has one entry and no DNA is given. This repertoire comprises 120,000 to 150,000 distinct CDR3 sequences; its ten largest clones make up 0.25% to 0.3%. Their antigens remain unidentified. The sample taken for sequencing was naive CXCR3+ CD8+ T cells from blood. Subset of the sample: CD45RO-CCR7+CD27+CD95- naive CD8+ T cells expressing CXCR3 (TNR3+). These receptors were taken from a human donor in good health. Some clones in this sample may be carry-over from other donors' samples.

This chain uses TRBV7-9 with TRBJ2-1; TCRdb's assignment of TRBD2 cannot be checked, as there is no DNA. The germline V gene has CDR1 SEHNR and CDR2 FQNEAQ (reference sequence). This CDR3 contains 17 residues. The CDR3 region is CASSPREAGLTYNEQFF.

The chain couples TRBV4-2 to TRBJ1-5; lacking DNA, the TRBD1 call made by TCRdb goes unchecked. The CDR3 spans 15 residues. The germline gives CDR1 LGHNA, CDR2 YNFKEQ. The CDR3 is CASSTPDRGDQPQHF.

This CDR3 reads CASSSPPGTSSYTQYF. V and J are TRBV6-6 and TRBJ2-3; TCRdb's assignment of TRBD2 cannot be checked, as there is no DNA. Germline CDR1 and CDR2: MNHNY and SVGAGI (reference sequence). CDR3 size: 16 residues.

This CDR3 reads CASSHTRDRAYEQYF. This chain links TRBV27 with TRBJ2-7; TCRdb returns TRBD1, unconfirmable since there is no DNA. Germline V CDR1 and CDR2: MNHEY, SMNVEV (reference sequence). This CDR3 spans 15 amino acids.

The rearrangement uses TRBV7-6 and TRBJ2-3; the D call of TRBD2 rests on TCRdb alone, since no DNA is present to check it. The germline V gene has CDR1 SGHVS and CDR2 FNYEAQ. The CDR3 sequence is 16 residues long. The CDR3 loop reads CASSLGLAGSRDTQYF.

The rearrangement joins TRBV7-9 to TRBJ2-3; TCRdb lists TRBD1, though no DNA is available to test this call. The V gene's germline CDR1 is SEHNR and CDR2 FQNEAQ (reference sequence). This CDR3 has 15 residues. The CDR3 spells CASSTTRDTTDTQYF. Variable domain in full (rest from reference TRBV7-9 and TRBJ2-3): DTGVSQNPRHKITKRGQNVTFRCDPISEHNRLYWYRQTLGQGPEFLTYFQNEAQLEKSRLLSDRFSAERPKGSFSTLEIQRTEQGDSAMYLCASSTTRDTTDTQYFGPGTRLTVL.

The chain carries TRBV14 and TRBJ1-2; TCRdb's assignment of TRBD1 cannot be checked, as there is no DNA. Looked up from germline, CDR1 is SGHDN and CDR2 is FVKESK. The CDR3 spans 13 residues. This CDR3 reads CASSVVPTYGYTF.

The chain carries TRBV4-2 and TRBJ2-1; the D call of TRBD2 rests on TCRdb alone, since no DNA is present to check it. Germline V gene sequence: CDR1 LGHNA, CDR2 YNFKEQ. CDR3 length: 15 residues. The CDR3 spells CASSILTSGKVEQFF.

The chain joins TRBV28 to TRBJ2-7; no DNA is available, so the TRBD2 call from TCRdb remains unchecked. Germline V gene sequence: CDR1 MDHEN, CDR2 SYDVKM. The CDR3 is made up of 15 amino acids. The CDR3 sequence: CASSWGLAGDLEQYF. The whole variable domain, filled in from reference TRBV28 and TRBJ2-7, reads DVKVTQSSRYLVKRTGEKVFLECVQDMDHENMFWYRQDPGLGLRLIYFSYDVKMKEKGDIPEGYSVSREKKERFSLILESASTNQTSMYLCASSWGLAGDLEQYFGPGTRLTVT.

The V and J genes are TRBV6-1 and TRBJ2-1. The CDR3 sequence is 13 residues long. Germline-derived CDR1 and CDR2 are MNHNS and SASEGT. The CDR3 protein is CASSDRTYNEQFF.

The chain recombines TRBV29-1 with TRBJ2-1; the TCRdb call, TRBD1, lacks DNA for checking. The CDR3 runs to 14 residues. Germline assignment: CDR1 SQVTM and CDR2 ANQGSEA. The CDR3: CSIALRGGYNEQFF.

The chain combines TRBV29-1 with TRBJ2-1; TCRdb gives TRBD2 as the D gene, but with no DNA this cannot be confirmed. Germline CDR1 and CDR2: SQVTM and ANQGSEA. This CDR3 spans 13 amino acids. The CDR3 loop reads CSVLREGGYEQFF.

The V gene is TRBV13, the J gene TRBJ2-7. Per germline, CDR1 PRHDT and CDR2 FYEKMQ (reference sequence). CDR3 size: 15 residues. The CDR3 here is CASSLGAVDSYEQYF.

This chain uses TRBV5-6 with TRBJ2-7; TCRdb indicates TRBD1, and absent DNA this call remains unverified. Per the germline V gene, CDR1 is SGHDT and CDR2 is YYEEEE. This CDR3 contains 16 residues. The CDR3 region is CASSFGTGTGTYEQYF.

V gene TRBV28 combines with J gene TRBJ1-1; TCRdb's D call of TRBD1 is untestable without DNA. Looked up from germline, CDR1 is MDHEN and CDR2 is SYDVKM. The CDR3 totals 17 residues. The chain's CDR3 is CASSPSRGAPGNTEAFF.

This rearrangement joins TRBV20-1 to TRBJ2-1; TCRdb picks TRBD2, but there is no DNA to check that call. This CDR3 is built from 15 residues. Per the germline V gene, CDR1 is DFQATT and CDR2 is SNEGSKA (reference sequence). This CDR3 is CSASSSGNSYDEQFF.

V usage is TRBV11-1 and J usage is TRBJ2-7. The CDR3 runs to 12 residues. CDR1 and CDR2 from the germline V gene are SGHAT and FQDESV (reference sequence). This chain's CDR3 is CASSFDVGEQYF.

The V call is TRBV5-1, the J call TRBJ2-7. CDR3 length: 13 amino acids. Per germline, CDR1 SGHRS and CDR2 YFSETQ. The CDR3 reads CASSLDPTYEQYF.

This chain uses TRBV28 with TRBJ2-3; TCRdb outputs TRBD1, but without DNA this stays unchecked. The germline CDR1 and CDR2 sequences are MDHEN and SYDVKM. The CDR3 length is 13 residues. The CDR3 spells CASWDRGTDTQYF.

The chain recombines TRBV5-1 with TRBJ2-1; the D call of TRBD2 rests on TCRdb alone, since no DNA is present to check it. From germline, CDR1 is SGHRS and CDR2 YFSETQ. The CDR3 totals 13 residues. The chain's CDR3 is CASSLVSGREQFF.

V gene TRBV5-5 combines with J gene TRBJ2-7; there is no DNA to check the TCRdb D call of TRBD1. The CDR3 runs 14 residues. Germline CDR1 SGHKS, CDR2 YYEKEE (reference sequence). CDR3 protein: CASSLGAGGFEQYF.

The chain carries TRBV5-1 and TRBJ2-1; the D call of TRBD1 rests on TCRdb alone, since no DNA is present to check it. Germline V CDR1 and CDR2: SGHRS, YFSETQ. The CDR3 has 16 amino acids. The CDR3 sequence: CASSVMPALSYNEQFF.

The rearrangement links TRBV10-3 to TRBJ2-1; the TCRdb D gene call, TRBD1, has no DNA to confirm it. The germline gives CDR1 ENHRY, CDR2 SYGVKD. The CDR3 spans 19 residues. CDR3 sequence: CAISEVNVFRDRSYNEQFF.

This chain joins TRBV28 and TRBJ2-1; the D call from TCRdb, TRBD2, cannot be confirmed without DNA. Looked up from germline, CDR1 is MDHEN and CDR2 is SYDVKM. The length of the CDR3 is 17 residues. The CDR3 here is CATREGLAGGAYNEQFF.

The chain carries TRBV4-3 and TRBJ2-3. Per germline, CDR1 LGHNA and CDR2 YSLEER. The CDR3 loop spans 12 amino acids. This chain's CDR3 is CASSQDTDTQYF.

The chain links TRBV6-6 to TRBJ2-7. Germline V CDR1 and CDR2: MNHNY, SVGAGI (reference sequence). The CDR3 length is 12 residues. The chain's CDR3 is CASSAIWYEQYF.

The CDR3 loop is CASSSSSGGSLSYNEQFF. The chain links TRBV28 to TRBJ2-1; TCRdb outputs TRBD2, but without DNA this stays unchecked. Germline CDR1 MDHEN, CDR2 SYDVKM. There are 18 residues in the CDR3.

The chain is built from TRBV7-9 and TRBJ1-1; without DNA, the TCRdb call of TRBD1 cannot be checked. The CDR3 consists of 14 residues. Germline CDR1 SEHNR, CDR2 FQNEAQ (reference sequence). The CDR3: CASSHTRQGAEAFF.

V gene TRBV6-5 combines with J gene TRBJ2-5; TCRdb's D call of TRBD2 is untestable without DNA. Germline CDR1 MNHEY, CDR2 SVGAGI. This CDR3 comprises 18 residues. The CDR3 sequence is CASSYSRASGVTQETQYF.

The chain couples TRBV7-9 to TRBJ2-2; lacking DNA, the TRBD1 call made by TCRdb goes unchecked. Germline loops: CDR1 SEHNR, CDR2 FQNEAQ (reference sequence). The CDR3 length is 13 residues. CDR3 in amino acids: CASTGLHTGELFF.

The V gene is TRBV7-9, the J gene TRBJ2-1. Germline assignment: CDR1 SEHNR and CDR2 FQNEAQ (reference sequence). This CDR3 is 14 amino acids long. CDR3 protein: CASSPITLENEQFF.